Below, 24 T cell receptor beta chains from the same sample are listed, as sequenced in a study of tumor and adjacent non-tumor tissue in lung cancer. The library came from three nested PCR rounds adapted from ARM-PCR protocols. TCRdb processed the multiplex PCR reads anew with MiXCR; each CDR3 protein has one entry. Of about 200,000 distinct CDR3 sequences listed, over 55% are singletons. No cell sorting was done before RNA was extracted from the tissue. The sequencing sample was made of lung tumor tissue. The receptors originated from a man between 60 and 75 years old with non-small cell lung cancer.

Of note for this clonotype: Germline and junction disagree at one end, which may indicate a read error. This chain links TRBV5-1 with TRBJ1-2; 8 bases are a match to TRBD1. The CDR3 is made up of 13 amino acids. Germline V gives CDR1 SGHRS, CDR2 YFSETQ. CDR3 loop: CVSRGPENYGYTF. The CDR3 DNA follows: TGCGTCAGCAGGGGGCCGGAGAACTATGGCTACACCTTC. Variable domain in full (rest from reference TRBV5-1 and TRBJ1-2): KAGVTQTPRYLIKTRGQQVTLSCSPISGHRSVSWYQQTPGQGLQFLFEYFSETQRNKGNFPGRFSGRQFSNSRSEMNVSTLELGDSALYLCVSRGPENYGYTFGSGTRLTVV.

In its sample, this clonotype was seen once. Sequence at one end of the junction differs from germline and may be a read error. The chain combines TRBV6-5 with TRBJ2-7; the D gene is possibly TRBD1 (6 bases). This CDR3 comprises 16 residues. CDR1 and CDR2 from the germline V gene are MNHEY and SVGAGI. The CDR3 nucleotides read TGTGCCATCAGTTACACCTCGACAGGTGCCTCCTACGAGCAGAACTTC. Translation: CAISYTSTGASYEQNF.

This clonotype was picked up many times. This chain connects TRBV29-1 to TRBJ1-1, with D possibly matching TRBD1 (5 bases). Looked up from germline, CDR1 is SQVTM and CDR2 is ANQGSEA. Trimming left V 4 bases short and J 6 bases short, with 21 bases between. This CDR3 is 15 amino acids long. The CDR3 is CSVVEQDTRGAEAFF. The DNA of the CDR3 is TGCAGCGTTGTCGAACAGGACACCCGGGGGGCTGAAGCTTTCTTT. The variable domain in full, with the rest retrieved from reference TRBV29-1 and TRBJ1-1, is SAVISQKPSRDICQRGTSLTIQCQVDSQVTMMFWYRQQPGQSLTLIATANQGSEATYESGFVIDKFPISRPNLTFSTLTVSNMSPEDSSIYLCSVVEQDTRGAEAFFGQGTRLTVV.

Regarding this clonotype: One end of the junction is discordant with germline, which a read error may explain. This chain joins TRBV6-1 and TRBJ2-1, with 7 bases fitting TRBD1. The CDR3 totals 15 residues. Germline loops: CDR1 MNHNS, CDR2 SASEGT. The CDR3 sequence is CASSQGGFSYNEQSF. The CDR3, as DNA: TGTGCCAGCAGTCAAGGGGGCTTCTCCTACAATGAGCAGTCCTTC.

J is TRBJ1-6 and V is TRBV10-2, with 7 bases lining up with TRBD1. This CDR3 contains 13 residues. The V segment lost 5 bases and the J segment 12 bases; nucleotides outside the gene matches: 7. From germline, CDR1 is WSHSY and CDR2 SAAADI. As DNA, the CDR3 is TGCGCCAGCAGTTCGGGACAGAACTTACCCCTCCACTTT. Translating it yields CASSSGQNLPLHF.

This clonotype was counted a few times. At one end, the junction sequence differs from germline, possibly due to a read error. J is TRBJ1-2 and V is TRBV7-9; no clear D. In germline, CDR1 is SEHNR, CDR2 FQNEAQ (reference sequence). The CDR3 runs 14 residues. This chain's CDR3 is CASSMSSSNDGYTF. CDR3 nucleotides: TGTGCCAGCAGCATGTCGTCAAGTAACGATGGCTACACCTTC. The whole variable domain, remainder taken from reference TRBV7-9 and TRBJ1-2, is DTGVSQNPRHKITKRGQNVTFRCDPISEHNRLYWYRQTLGQGPEFLTYFQNEAQLEKSRLLSDRFSAERPKGSFSTLEIQRTEQGDSAMYLCASSMSSSNDGYTFGSGTRLTVV.

As for this clonotype: One end of the junction does not line up with germline, which may come from a read error. This chain links TRBV6-1 with TRBJ1-1; D call uncertain. Germline V gives CDR1 MNHNS, CDR2 SASEGT. This CDR3 has 15 amino acids. CDR3 in amino acids: CASSPRGSMNTGAFF. CDR3 nucleotide sequence: TGTGCCAGCAGTCCTCGTGGCAGCATGAACACTGGAGCTTTCTTT.

This clonotype was seen more than once but under ten times. The genes are TRBV5-6 and TRBJ2-2, with D possibly TRBD2 on 5 matching bases. The CDR3 loop spans 16 amino acids. Germline V gene data show CDR1 as SGHDT and CDR2 as YYEEEE. Trimming cost V 2 bases and J 8 bases, with 19 bases left between them. The CDR3 reads CASSFLRTPFEGELFF. CDR3 DNA: TGTGCCAGCAGCTTCCTACGGACTCCGTTCGAGGGGGAGCTGTTTTTT.

The chain couples TRBV4-1 to TRBJ1-4; D perhaps matches TRBD1 (5 bases). This CDR3 is built from 15 residues. The germline gives CDR1 MGHRA, CDR2 YSYEKL. V lost 4 bases, J lost 8 bases, and 17 bases lay in between. For the CDR3, the DNA is TGCGCCAGCAGCCTCCAGGGCCAGGGTAGAGAAAAACTGTTTTTT. This sequence encodes CASSLQGQGREKLFF.

Turning to this clonotype: Compared with germline, one end of the junction differs, possibly owing to a read error. The rearrangement uses TRBV11-2 and TRBJ2-7; tentatively, D is TRBD2 (6 bases). Looked up from germline, CDR1 is SGHAT and CDR2 is FQNNGV. This CDR3 has 16 residues. This chain's CDR3 is CASSPNYSGRSYEKYF. CDR3 DNA sequence: TGTGCCAGCAGCCCAAACTATAGCGGACGGAGCTACGAGAAGTACTTC.

This clonotype has a handful of counts. The CDR3 sequence: CASSPGTVFPLHF. Written as DNA, the CDR3 is TGTGCCAGCAGTCCCGGGACCGTTTTCCCCCTCCACTTT. The chain couples TRBV28 to TRBJ1-6, with D perhaps matching TRBD1 (5 bases). The CDR3 spans 13 residues. Germline V gene sequence: CDR1 MDHEN, CDR2 SYDVKM. V lost 5 bases and J 13 bases, leaving 15 bases between the germline ends.

This clonotype was picked up a small number of times. At one end, the junction sequence differs from germline, possibly due to a read error. This chain uses TRBV11-2 with TRBJ1-2, with a tentative D call TRBD1 (5 bases). Germline CDR1 and CDR2: SGHAT and FQNNGV. The CDR3 covers 13 residues. The CDR3: CASSLGWGDGCTF. In DNA, the CDR3 is TGTGCTAGCAGCTTAGGGTGGGGGGATGGCTGCACCTTC.

V and J are TRBV5-4 and TRBJ2-3; 11 nucleotides agree with TRBD2. V gave up 2 bases and J gave up 2 bases; unmatched junction bases: 10. Germline CDR1 is SGHNT and CDR2 is YYREEE (reference sequence). This CDR3 comprises 18 residues. CDR3 in DNA: TGTGCCAGCAGCTTAGGGGTTAGCGGGAGGGCTGACACAGATACGCAGTATTTT. It is translated as CASSLGVSGRADTDTQYF.

On this clonotype: It is likely a read error, because the conserved phenylalanine at the end of the CDR3 is missing. The chain carries TRBV13 and TRBJ1-4; 7 bases line up with TRBD1. Germline V CDR1 and CDR2: PRHDT, FYEKMQ (reference sequence). This CDR3 comprises 14 residues. Trimming removed 3 bases from V and 7 bases from J; junction bases left unmatched: 5. The CDR3 DNA follows: TGTGCCAGCAGCTTTGGGCAGGGGGTTGAAAAACTGTTTATT. Protein product: CASSFGQGVEKLFI.

This clonotype was counted once. V is TRBV28 and J is TRBJ2-3; D remains unclear. Trimming took 6 bases from V and 0 from J, leaving 4 bases between them. Germline V gives CDR1 MDHEN, CDR2 SYDVKM. CDR3 length: 12 amino acids. Here the CDR3 reads CASRRSTDTQYF. For the CDR3, the DNA is TGTGCCAGCAGAAGGAGCACAGATACGCAGTATTTT. Full variable domain (missing parts from reference TRBV28 and TRBJ2-3): DVKVTQSSRYLVKRTGEKVFLECVQDMDHENMFWYRQDPGLGLRLIYFSYDVKMKEKGDIPEGYSVSREKKERFSLILESASTNQTSMYLCASRRSTDTQYFGPGTRLTVL.

This clonotype occurred a few times. The chain couples TRBV6-5 to TRBJ2-7, with D perhaps TRBD1 or TRBD2 (5 bases each). Trimming stripped 8 bases from V and 6 bases from J, with 23 bases between. CDR1 and CDR2 from the germline V gene are MNHEY and SVGAGI. The CDR3 extends over 15 amino acids. The CDR3 loop reads CASDNGGVTRFEQYF. CDR3 sequence (DNA): TGTGCCAGCGACAATGGGGGAGTCACCCGCTTCGAGCAGTACTTC.

The rearrangement links TRBV6-5 to TRBJ1-3; D is unclear. With 8 bases removed from V and 4 bases from J, the gap between germline ends came to 12 bases. The germline gives CDR1 MNHEY, CDR2 SVGAGI. The CDR3 is 13 residues long. The CDR3 here is CASSGSEGNTIYF. The CDR3 region has the DNA TGTGCCAGCTCAGGAAGCGAAGGAAACACCATATATTTT.

There are many counts of this clonotype. The genes are TRBV11-2 and TRBJ2-3, with D unclear. Germline values: CDR1 SGHAT, CDR2 FQNNGV. The ends were cut back, 1 base at V and 8 bases at J, with 7 bases in the middle. The CDR3 is 12 amino acids. The CDR3 DNA reads TGTGCCAGCAGCTTAGTTGACGGTACGCAGTATTTT. Translation: CASSLVDGTQYF.

Remarks on this clonotype: With a much larger clone just one base away, this may be a read error. In nucleotides, the CDR3 is TGTGCCAGCAGCCCCCCGACCGCTCGCGCTGAAGATTTCTTT. The encoded protein is CASSPPTARAEDFF. The rearrangement uses TRBV13 and TRBJ1-1; D uncertain. CDR1 and CDR2 from the germline V gene are PRHDT and FYEKMQ (reference sequence). CDR3 size: 14 residues.

This clonotype was seen more than once but under ten times. The conserved phenylalanine or tryptophan normally closing the CDR3 is absent here, so this likely arose from a read error. This chain joins TRBV20-1 and TRBJ2-7; TRBD1 aligns across 9 bases. CDR1 is DFQATT, CDR2 SNEGSKA, per germline (reference sequence). This CDR3 region has 16 residues. The CDR3 DNA reads as TGCAGTGCTAGAGATCTCGGGACAGGGAACTACTACGAACAGTACCTC. Its protein product is CSARDLGTGNYYEQYL.

In its sample, this clonotype was seen once. This CDR3 is CGARTGTTNQPQHF. CDR3 DNA sequence: TGCGGCGCGAGAACAGGGACTACCAATCAGCCCCAGCATTTT. The chain combines TRBV20-1 with TRBJ1-5; D perhaps matches TRBD1 (6 bases). From germline, CDR1 is DFQATT and CDR2 SNEGSKA (reference sequence). The CDR3 is 14 amino acids.

This clonotype was recorded many times. The chain has TRBV4-3 and TRBJ1-1; TRBD1 is a possible D gene (5 bases). Trimming shortened V by 3 bases and J by 0 bases, and 11 bases separated the two germline ends. The V gene's germline CDR1 is LGHNA and CDR2 YSLEER. The CDR3 consists of 15 residues. The CDR3 DNA reads as TGCGCCAGCAGCCAGGCGGGACGGCTGAACACTGAAGCTTTCTTT. Translated, it gives CASSQAGRLNTEAFF.

About this clonotype itself: A read error may be the cause here, since a much bigger clone is one base away. The chain uses TRBV6-1 and TRBJ2-1; tentatively, D is TRBD1 (5 bases). The length of the CDR3 is 13 residues. CDR1 and CDR2 from the germline V gene are MNHNS and SASEGT. The CDR3 DNA reads as TGTGTCAGCCATGGACATCCCTACAATGAGCAGTTCTTC. It translates to CVSHGHPYNEQFF.

As to this clonotype: An end of the junction does not agree with germline; a read error may underlie this. The chain employs TRBV7-9 and TRBJ2-1; D unclear. This CDR3 is 15 amino acids long. Germline V CDR1 and CDR2: SEHNR, FQNEAQ (reference sequence). CDR3: CASSTPHVAYHEQFF. The CDR3 nucleotides are TGTGCCAGCAGCACGCCCCATGTCGCCTACCATGAGCAGTTCTTC.